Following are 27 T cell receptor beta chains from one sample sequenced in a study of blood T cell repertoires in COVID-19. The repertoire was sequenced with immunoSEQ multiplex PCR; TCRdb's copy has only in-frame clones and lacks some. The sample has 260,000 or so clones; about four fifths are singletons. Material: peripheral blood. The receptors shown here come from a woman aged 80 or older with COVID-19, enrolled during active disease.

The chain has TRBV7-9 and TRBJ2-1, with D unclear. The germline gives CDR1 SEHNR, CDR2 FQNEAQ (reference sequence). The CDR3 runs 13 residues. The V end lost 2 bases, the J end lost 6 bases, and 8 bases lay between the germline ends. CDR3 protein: CASSLPPTNEQFF. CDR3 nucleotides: TGTGCCAGCAGCTTACCACCTACCAATGAGCAGTTCTTC.

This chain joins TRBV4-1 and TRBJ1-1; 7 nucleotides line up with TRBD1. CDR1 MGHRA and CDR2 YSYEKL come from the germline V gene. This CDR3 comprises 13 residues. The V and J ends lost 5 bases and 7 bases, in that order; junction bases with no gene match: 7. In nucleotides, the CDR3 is TGCGCCAGCAGCGAAGGACAGGTGCTTGAAGCTTTCTTT. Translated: CASSEGQVLEAFF.

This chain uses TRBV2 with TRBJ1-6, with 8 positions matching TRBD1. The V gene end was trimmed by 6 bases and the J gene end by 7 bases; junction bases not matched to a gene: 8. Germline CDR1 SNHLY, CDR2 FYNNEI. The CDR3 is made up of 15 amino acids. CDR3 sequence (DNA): TGTGCCAGCAGAGCAACAGGGGGTGCCAATTCACCCCTCCACTTT. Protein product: CASRATGGANSPLHF.

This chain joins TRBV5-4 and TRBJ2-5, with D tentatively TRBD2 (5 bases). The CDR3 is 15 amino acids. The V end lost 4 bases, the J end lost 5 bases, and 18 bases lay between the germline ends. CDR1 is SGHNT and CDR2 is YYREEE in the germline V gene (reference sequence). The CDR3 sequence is CASSPPGVSAETQYF. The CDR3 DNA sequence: TGTGCCAGCAGCCCCCCCGGGGTTAGCGCGGAGACCCAGTACTTC.

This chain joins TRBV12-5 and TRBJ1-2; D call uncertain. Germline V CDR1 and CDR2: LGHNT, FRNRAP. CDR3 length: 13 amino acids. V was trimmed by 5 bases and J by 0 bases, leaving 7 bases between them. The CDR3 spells CASGLGANYGYTF. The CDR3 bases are TGTGCTAGTGGTCTGGGAGCTAACTATGGCTACACCTTC.

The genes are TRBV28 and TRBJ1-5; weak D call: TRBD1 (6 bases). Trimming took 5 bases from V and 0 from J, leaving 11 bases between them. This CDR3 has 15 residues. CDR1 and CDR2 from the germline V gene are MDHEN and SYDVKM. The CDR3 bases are TGTGCCAGCAGTAAGCAGGGGATTAGCAATCAGCCCCAGCATTTT. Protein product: CASSKQGISNQPQHF.

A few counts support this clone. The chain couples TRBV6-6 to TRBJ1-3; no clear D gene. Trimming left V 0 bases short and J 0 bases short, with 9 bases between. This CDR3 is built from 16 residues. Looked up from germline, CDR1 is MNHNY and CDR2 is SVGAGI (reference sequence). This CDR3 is CASSYSIPSSGNTIYF. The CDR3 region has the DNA TGTGCCAGCAGTTACTCTATCCCTAGCTCTGGAAACACCATATATTTT.

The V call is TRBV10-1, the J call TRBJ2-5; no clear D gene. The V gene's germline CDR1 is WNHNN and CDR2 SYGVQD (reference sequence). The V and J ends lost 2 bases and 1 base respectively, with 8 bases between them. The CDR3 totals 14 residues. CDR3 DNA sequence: TGCGCCAGCAGTGAGGCGGCAGCCCAAGAGACCCAGTACTTC. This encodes CASSEAAAQETQYF.

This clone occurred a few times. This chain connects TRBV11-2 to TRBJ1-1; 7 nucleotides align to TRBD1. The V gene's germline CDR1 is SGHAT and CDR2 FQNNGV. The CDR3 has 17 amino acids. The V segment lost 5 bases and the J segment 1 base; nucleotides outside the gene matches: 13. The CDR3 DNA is TGTGCCAGCAGCCCAAGTGGGACAGCTCACACGAACACTGAAGCTTTCTTT. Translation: CASSPSGTAHTNTEAFF.

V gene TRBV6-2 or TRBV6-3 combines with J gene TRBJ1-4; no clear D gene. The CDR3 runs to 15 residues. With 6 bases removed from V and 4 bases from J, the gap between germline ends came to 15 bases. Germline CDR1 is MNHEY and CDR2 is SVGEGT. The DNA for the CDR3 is TGTGCCAGCAGACCTCCCGGGAATATTAATGAAAAACTGTTTTTT. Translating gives CASRPPGNINEKLFF.

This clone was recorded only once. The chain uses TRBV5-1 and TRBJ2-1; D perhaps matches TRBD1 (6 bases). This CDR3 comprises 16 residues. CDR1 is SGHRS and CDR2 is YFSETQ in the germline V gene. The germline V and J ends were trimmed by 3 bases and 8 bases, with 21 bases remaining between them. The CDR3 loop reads CASSSGQPLQWYEQFF. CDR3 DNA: TGCGCCAGCAGCTCCGGACAGCCCCTCCAGTGGTATGAGCAGTTCTTC.

The CDR3 nucleotides are TGTGCCAGCAGCCGGTCCGAGCAGTACTTC. Translating it yields CASSRSEQYF. The chain has TRBV6-5 and TRBJ2-7; D not resolved. V shed 6 bases and J shed 6 bases, with 6 bases lying between them. The CDR3 is 10 residues long. CDR1 is MNHEY, CDR2 SVGAGI, per germline.

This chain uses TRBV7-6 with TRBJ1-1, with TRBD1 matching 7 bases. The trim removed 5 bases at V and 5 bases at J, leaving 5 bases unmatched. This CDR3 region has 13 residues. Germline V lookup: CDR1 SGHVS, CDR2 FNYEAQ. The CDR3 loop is CASSLTGKTEAFF. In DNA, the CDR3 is TGTGCCAGCAGCCTGACAGGGAAGACTGAAGCTTTCTTT.

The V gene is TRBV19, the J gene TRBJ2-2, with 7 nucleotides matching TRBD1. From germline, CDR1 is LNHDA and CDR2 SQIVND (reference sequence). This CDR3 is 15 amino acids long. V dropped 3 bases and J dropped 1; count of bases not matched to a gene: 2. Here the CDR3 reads CASSIGQVNTGELFF. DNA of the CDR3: TGTGCCAGTAGTATCGGACAGGTGAACACCGGGGAGCTGTTTTTT.

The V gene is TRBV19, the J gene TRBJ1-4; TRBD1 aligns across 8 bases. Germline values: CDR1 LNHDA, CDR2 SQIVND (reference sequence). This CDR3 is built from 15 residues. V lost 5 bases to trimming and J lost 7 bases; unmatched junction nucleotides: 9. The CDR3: CASSAPGGGREKLFF. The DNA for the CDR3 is TGTGCCAGTAGTGCCCCAGGGGGCGGTCGTGAAAAACTGTTTTTT.

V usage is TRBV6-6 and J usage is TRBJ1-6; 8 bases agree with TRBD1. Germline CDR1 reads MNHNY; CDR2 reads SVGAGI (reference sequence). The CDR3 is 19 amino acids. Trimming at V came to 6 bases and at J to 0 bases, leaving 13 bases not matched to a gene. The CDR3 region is CASSWAHRGASSYNSPLHF. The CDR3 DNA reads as TGTGCCAGCAGCTGGGCCCACAGGGGGGCGAGCTCCTATAATTCACCCCTCCACTTT.

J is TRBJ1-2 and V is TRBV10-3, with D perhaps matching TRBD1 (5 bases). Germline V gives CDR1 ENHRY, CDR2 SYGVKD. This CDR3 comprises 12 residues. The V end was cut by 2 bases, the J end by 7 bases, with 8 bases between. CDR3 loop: CAISEVGAGYTF. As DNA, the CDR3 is TGTGCCATCAGTGAGGTTGGGGCTGGCTACACCTTC.

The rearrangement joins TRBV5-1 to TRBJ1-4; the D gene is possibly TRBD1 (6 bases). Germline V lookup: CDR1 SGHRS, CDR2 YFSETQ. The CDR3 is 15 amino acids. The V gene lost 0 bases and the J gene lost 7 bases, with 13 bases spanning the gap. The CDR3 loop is CASSLARQVGEKLFF. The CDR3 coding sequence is TGCGCCAGCAGCTTGGCCAGACAGGTCGGTGAAAAACTGTTTTTT.

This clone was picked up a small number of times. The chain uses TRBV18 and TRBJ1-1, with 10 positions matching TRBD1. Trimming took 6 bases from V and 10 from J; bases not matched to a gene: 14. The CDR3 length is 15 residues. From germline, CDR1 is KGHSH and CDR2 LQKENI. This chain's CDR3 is CASSPLPRDRGVAFF. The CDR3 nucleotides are TGTGCCAGCTCGCCCCTTCCCCGGGACAGGGGTGTAGCTTTCTTT.

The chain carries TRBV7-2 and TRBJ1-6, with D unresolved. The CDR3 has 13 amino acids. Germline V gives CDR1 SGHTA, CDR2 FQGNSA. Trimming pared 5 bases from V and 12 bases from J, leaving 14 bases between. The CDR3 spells CASSPSGDLPLHF. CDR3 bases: TGTGCCAGCAGCCCCTCCGGGGATTTACCCCTCCACTTT.

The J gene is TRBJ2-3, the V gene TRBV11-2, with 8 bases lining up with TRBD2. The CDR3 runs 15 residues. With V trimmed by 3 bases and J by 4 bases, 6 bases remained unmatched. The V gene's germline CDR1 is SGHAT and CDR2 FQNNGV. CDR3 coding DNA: TGTGCCAGCAGCTTCTCGGGACTAGAGGCAGATACGCAGTATTTT. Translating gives CASSFSGLEADTQYF.

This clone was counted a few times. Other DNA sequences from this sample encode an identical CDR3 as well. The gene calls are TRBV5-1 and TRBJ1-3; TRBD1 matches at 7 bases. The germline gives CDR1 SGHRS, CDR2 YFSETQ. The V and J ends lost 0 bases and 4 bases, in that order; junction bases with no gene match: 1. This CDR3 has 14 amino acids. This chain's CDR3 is CASSLGTGGNTIYF. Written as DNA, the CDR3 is TGCGCCAGCAGCTTGGGGACAGGCGGAAACACCATATATTTT.

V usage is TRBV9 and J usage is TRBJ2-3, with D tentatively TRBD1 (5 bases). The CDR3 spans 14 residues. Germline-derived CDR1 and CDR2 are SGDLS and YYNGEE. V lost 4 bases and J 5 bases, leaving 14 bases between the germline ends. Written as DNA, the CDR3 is TGTGCCAGCAGCCGAGAGGACCAGGGAGATACGCAGTATTTT. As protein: CASSREDQGDTQYF.

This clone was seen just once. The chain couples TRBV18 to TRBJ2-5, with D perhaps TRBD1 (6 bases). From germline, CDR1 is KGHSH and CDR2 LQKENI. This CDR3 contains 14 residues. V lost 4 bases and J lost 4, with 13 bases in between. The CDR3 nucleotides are TGTGCCAGCTCACTTCAGGACAGCGTAGAGACCCAGTACTTC. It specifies CASSLQDSVETQYF.

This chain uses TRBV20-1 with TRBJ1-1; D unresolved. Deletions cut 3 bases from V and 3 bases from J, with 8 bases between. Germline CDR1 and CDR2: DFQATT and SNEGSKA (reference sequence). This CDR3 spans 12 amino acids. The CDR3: CSASRVYTEAFF. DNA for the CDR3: TGCAGTGCTAGTCGTGTGTACACTGAAGCTTTCTTT.

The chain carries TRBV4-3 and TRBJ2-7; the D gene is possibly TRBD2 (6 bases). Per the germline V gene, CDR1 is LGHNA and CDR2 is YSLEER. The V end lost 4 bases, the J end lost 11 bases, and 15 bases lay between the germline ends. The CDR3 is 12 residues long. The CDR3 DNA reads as TGCGCCAGCAGCCCCGGGGCCGGGGGAGAGTACTTC. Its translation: CASSPGAGGEYF.

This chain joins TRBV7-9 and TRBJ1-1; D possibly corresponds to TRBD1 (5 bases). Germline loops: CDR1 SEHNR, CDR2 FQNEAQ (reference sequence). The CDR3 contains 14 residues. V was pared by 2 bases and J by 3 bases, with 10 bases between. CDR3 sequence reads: CASSLQGGDTEAFF. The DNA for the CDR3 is TGTGCCAGCAGCTTACAGGGTGGGGACACTGAAGCTTTCTTT.